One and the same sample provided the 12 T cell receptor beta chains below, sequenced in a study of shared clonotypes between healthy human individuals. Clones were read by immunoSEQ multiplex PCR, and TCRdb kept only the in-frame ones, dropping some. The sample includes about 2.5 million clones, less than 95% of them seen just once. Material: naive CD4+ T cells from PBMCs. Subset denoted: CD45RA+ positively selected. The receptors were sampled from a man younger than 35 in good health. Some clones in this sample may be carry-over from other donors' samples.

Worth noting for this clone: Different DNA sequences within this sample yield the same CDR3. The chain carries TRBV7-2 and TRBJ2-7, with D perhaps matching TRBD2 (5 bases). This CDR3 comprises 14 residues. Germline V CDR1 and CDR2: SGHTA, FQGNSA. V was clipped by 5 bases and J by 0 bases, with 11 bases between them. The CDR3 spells CASSRTGSSYEQYF. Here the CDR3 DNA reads TGTGCCAGCAGCCGGACTGGAAGCTCCTACGAGCAGTACTTC.

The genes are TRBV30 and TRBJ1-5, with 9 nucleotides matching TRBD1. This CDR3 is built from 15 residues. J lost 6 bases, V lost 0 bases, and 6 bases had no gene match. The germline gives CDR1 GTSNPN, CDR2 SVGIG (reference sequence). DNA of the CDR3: TGTGCCTGGAGTGTAGGGACAGGGAGGTTTCAGCCCCAGCATTTT. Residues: CAWSVGTGRFQPQHF.

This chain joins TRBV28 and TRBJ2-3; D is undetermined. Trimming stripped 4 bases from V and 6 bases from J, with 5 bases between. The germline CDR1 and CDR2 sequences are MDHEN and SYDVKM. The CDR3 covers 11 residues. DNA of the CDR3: TGTGCCAGCAGTTCCATGGATACGCAGTATTTT. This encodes CASSSMDTQYF.

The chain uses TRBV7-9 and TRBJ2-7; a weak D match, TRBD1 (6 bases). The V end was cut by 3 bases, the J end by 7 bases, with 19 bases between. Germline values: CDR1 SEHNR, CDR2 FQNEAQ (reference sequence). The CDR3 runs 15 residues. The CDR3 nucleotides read TGTGCCAGCAGCTTTACCGAGACAGGCGTTTGGGAGCAGTACTTC. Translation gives CASSFTETGVWEQYF.

The CDR3 loop reads CASSVTWSYEQYF. The CDR3 region has the DNA TGTGCCAGCAGTGTTACCTGGTCCTACGAGCAGTACTTC. The chain joins TRBV6-1 to TRBJ2-7; the D is unclear. Germline assignment: CDR1 MNHNS and CDR2 SASEGT. Trimming removed 4 bases from V and 1 base from J, with 8 bases in between. The CDR3 totals 13 residues.

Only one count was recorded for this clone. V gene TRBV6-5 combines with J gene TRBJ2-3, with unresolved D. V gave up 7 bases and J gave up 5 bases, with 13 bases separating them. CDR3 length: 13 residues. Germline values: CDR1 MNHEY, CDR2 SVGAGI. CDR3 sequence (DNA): TGTGCCAGCACCAAGTCCAAGGGAGATACGCAGTATTTT. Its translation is CASTKSKGDTQYF.

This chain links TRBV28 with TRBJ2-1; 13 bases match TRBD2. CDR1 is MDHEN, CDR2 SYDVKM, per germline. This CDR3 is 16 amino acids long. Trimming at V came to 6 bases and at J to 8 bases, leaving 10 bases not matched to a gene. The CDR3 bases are TGTGCCAGCAGCTCCCGGACTAGCGGGAGTAATGATGAGCAGTTCTTC. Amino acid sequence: CASSSRTSGSNDEQFF.

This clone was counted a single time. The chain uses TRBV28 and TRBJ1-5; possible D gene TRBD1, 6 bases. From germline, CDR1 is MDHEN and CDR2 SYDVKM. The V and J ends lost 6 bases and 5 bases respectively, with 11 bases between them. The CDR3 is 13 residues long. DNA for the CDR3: TGTGCCAGCAGACAGGGTGGTGATCAGCCCCAGCATTTT. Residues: CASRQGGDQPQHF.

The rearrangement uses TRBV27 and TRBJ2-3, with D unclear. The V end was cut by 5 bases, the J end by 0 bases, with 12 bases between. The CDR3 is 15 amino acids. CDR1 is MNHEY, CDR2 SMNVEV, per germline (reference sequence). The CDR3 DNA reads TGTGCCAGCAGTACGAGGACCCTAAGCACAGATACGCAGTATTTT. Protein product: CASSTRTLSTDTQYF.

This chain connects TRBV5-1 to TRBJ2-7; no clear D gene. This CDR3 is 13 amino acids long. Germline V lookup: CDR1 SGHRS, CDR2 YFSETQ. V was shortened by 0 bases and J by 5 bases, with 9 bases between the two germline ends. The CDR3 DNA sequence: TGCGCCAGCAGCTTGGAAGGGTACAACGAGCAGTACTTC. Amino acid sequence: CASSLEGYNEQYF.

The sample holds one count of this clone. CDR3 region: CASSSQGPQAGNTIYF. DNA of the CDR3: TGCGCCAGCAGCTCACAAGGCCCCCAAGCTGGAAACACCATATATTTT. The chain links TRBV5-1 to TRBJ1-3; no clear D. Germline assignment: CDR1 SGHRS and CDR2 YFSETQ. There are 16 residues in the CDR3. Trimming cost V 3 bases and J 2 bases, with 15 bases left between them.

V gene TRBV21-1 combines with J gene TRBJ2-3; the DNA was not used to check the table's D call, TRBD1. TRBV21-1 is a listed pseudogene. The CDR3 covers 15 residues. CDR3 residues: CASSKGTGDTDTQYF. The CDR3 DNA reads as TGTGCCAGCAGCAAGGGGACAGGGGACACAGATACGCAGTATTTT.